Listed below are T cell receptor beta chains from one sample, sequenced in a study of vaccination effects on CD4 cells after COVID-19. Profiling relied on immunoSEQ multiplex PCR, and the TCRdb table lists in-frame clones only, not all of them. The sample lists about 58,000 clones; around three quarters were seen once. Their specific antigens are unknown. The sequencing used CD4+ T cells from PBMCs cultured without peptide, collected before COVID-19 vaccination. All receptors come from a human donor who received a COVID-19 vaccine. Both conserved end residues are part of each CDR3. D genes are given only for firm matches. The size field is filled for only some rows; it gives once, few, many or a size class.

D gene,J gene,CDR3 length,V gene,clone size,CDR3 protein,CDR3 DNA
TRBD1,TRBJ1-5,14,TRBV7-9,-,CASSHGTGNQPQHF,TGTGCCAGCAGCCACGGGACAGGCAATCAGCCCCAGCATTTT
-,TRBJ2-5,18,TRBV24-1,-,CATSDLEKGHRQVEEKYF,TGTGCCACCAGTGATTTGGAGAAGGGGCATCGACAGGTGGAGGAGAAGTACTTC
-,TRBJ1-1,15,TRBV6-5,once,CASSPPGSLNTEAFF,TGTGCCAGCAGTCCCCCCGGGAGCTTGAACACTGAAGCTTTCTTT
-,TRBJ1-2,15,TRBV6-5,-,CASSSWGAGDYGYTF,TGTGCCAGCAGTAGTTGGGGGGCGGGGGACTATGGCTACACCTTC
-,TRBJ1-1,15,TRBV24-1,-,CATSDAGRTNTEAFF,TGTGCCACCAGTGATGCGGGACGGACGAACACTGAAGCTTTCTTT
TRBD1,TRBJ1-5,13,TRBV24-1,-,CATSGGRTGRRHF,TGTGCCACCAGTGGGGGCCGGACAGGACGACGGCATTTT
TRBD2,TRBJ2-5,18,TRBV12-5,-,CASGFPPGGGSSGGTQYF,TGTGCTAGTGGTTTCCCCCCTGGCGGGGGGTCCAGTGGAGGGACCCAGTACTTC
-,TRBJ2-2,14,TRBV24-1,-,CATSDPSNTGELFF,TGTGCCACCAGTGATCCAAGTAACACCGGGGAGCTGTTTTTT
-,TRBJ1-4,17,TRBV5-6,-,CASSLLSGTEPDEKLFF,TGTGCCAGCAGCTTGTTATCGGGGACCGAACCCGACGAAAAACTGTTTTTT
-,TRBJ1-4,14,TRBV5-1,-,CASSPAGGGEKLFF,TGCGCCAGCAGTCCGGCAGGAGGAGGAGAAAAACTGTTTTTT
-,TRBJ2-2,16,TRBV5-6,-,CASSFRGSKNTGELFF,TGTGCCAGCAGCTTTAGGGGCAGTAAGAACACCGGGGAGCTGTTTTTT
TRBD1,TRBJ1-2,14,TRBV4-1,-,CASSSTGESYGYTF,TGCGCCAGCAGCTCTACAGGGGAGAGCTATGGCTACACCTTC
TRBD1,TRBJ1-6,14,TRBV7-3,medium-sized,CASSVTARGSPLHF,TGTGCCAGCAGCGTAACAGCCAGGGGGTCACCCCTCCACTTT
TRBD1,TRBJ2-5,12,TRBV2,once,CASKTGVETQYF,TGTGCCAGCAAAACAGGGGTAGAGACCCAGTACTTC
TRBD1,TRBJ1-2,14,TRBV24-1,few,CATSDSLTGDGYTF,TGTGCCACCAGTGATTCTTTGACAGGGGATGGCTACACCTTC
-,TRBJ2-3,15,TRBV5-1,-,CASSSRQPLTDTQYF,TGCGCCAGCAGCTCCAGACAGCCACTCACAGATACGCAGTATTTT
TRBD1,TRBJ1-1,15,TRBV7-3,-,CASSLLGTENTEAFF,TGTGCCAGCAGCTTACTCGGGACAGAAAACACTGAAGCTTTCTTT